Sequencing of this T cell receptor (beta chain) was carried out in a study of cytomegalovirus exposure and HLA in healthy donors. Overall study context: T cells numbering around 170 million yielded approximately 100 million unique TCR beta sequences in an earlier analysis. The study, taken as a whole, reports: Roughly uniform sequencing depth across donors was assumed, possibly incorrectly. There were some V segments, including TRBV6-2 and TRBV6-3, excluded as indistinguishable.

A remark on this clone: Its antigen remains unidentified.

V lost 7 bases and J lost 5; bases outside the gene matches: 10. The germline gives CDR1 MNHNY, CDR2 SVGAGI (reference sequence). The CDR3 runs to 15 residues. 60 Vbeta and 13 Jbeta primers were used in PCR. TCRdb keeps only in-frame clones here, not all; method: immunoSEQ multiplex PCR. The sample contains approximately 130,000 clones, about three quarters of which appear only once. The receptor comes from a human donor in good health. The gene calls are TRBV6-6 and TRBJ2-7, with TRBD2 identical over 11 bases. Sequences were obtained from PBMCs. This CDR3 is CASTFSGRAGDEQYF. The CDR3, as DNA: TGTGCCAGCACCTTTAGCGGGAGGGCCGGGGACGAGCAGTACTTC.